The 9 T cell receptor beta chains reported below all come from one sample, sequenced in a study of chemoradiotherapy in HPV16-positive cancers. The data were produced by immunoSEQ multiplex PCR, yet TCRdb's version contains in-frame clones alone and is incomplete. The sample lists 25,000 to 40,000 clones, about 86% occurring once. The sequenced sample was blood, obtained from a patient who underwent chemoradiotherapy. These receptors were obtained from a human donor with HPV-associated anogenital cancer.

This chain links TRBV5-4 with TRBJ1-2, with TRBD1 identical over 8 bases. The CDR3 is 14 amino acids. The ends lost 4 bases at V and 3 bases at J; junction bases unmatched: 5. Germline V gene lookup returns CDR1 SGHNT and CDR2 YYREEE (reference sequence). The CDR3: CASSPGGSYYGYTF. The CDR3 DNA reads TGTGCCAGCAGCCCAGGGGGCAGTTACTATGGCTACACCTTC.

The V call is TRBV19, the J call TRBJ1-1; D remains ambiguous. The CDR3 consists of 11 residues. The germline gives CDR1 LNHDA, CDR2 SQIVND (reference sequence). The V gene lost 6 bases and the J gene lost 7 bases, with 9 bases spanning the gap. CDR3 bases: TGTGCCAGTAGATCCCGGGGTGAAGCTTTCTTT. Its protein is CASRSRGEAFF.

This clone was seen just once. The chain is built from TRBV5-5 and TRBJ2-7, with a weak D call TRBD2 (5 bases). Per germline, CDR1 SGHKS and CDR2 YYEKEE (reference sequence). This CDR3 region has 14 residues. Trimming cost V 0 bases and J 3 bases, with 10 bases left between them. CDR3 sequence: CASSLAMGSYEQYF. The CDR3 nucleotides read TGTGCCAGCAGCTTGGCCATGGGGAGCTACGAGCAGTACTTC. The entire variable domain, with the rest obtained from reference TRBV5-5 and TRBJ2-7, is as follows: DAGVTQSPTHLIKTRGQQVTLRCSPISGHKSVSWYQQVLGQGPQFIFQYYEKEERGRGNFPDRFSARQFPNYSSELNVNALLLGDSALYLCASSLAMGSYEQYFGPGTRLTVT.

V usage is TRBV15 and J usage is TRBJ2-3; D not certain. CDR1 is LNHNV, CDR2 YYDKDF, per germline (reference sequence). This CDR3 is 16 amino acids long. V was shortened by 0 bases and J by 3 bases, with 13 bases between the two germline ends. This CDR3 reads CATSRDRKVLTDTQYF. The DNA of the CDR3 is TGTGCCACCAGCAGAGATCGAAAGGTGTTGACAGATACGCAGTATTTT.

The chain links TRBV19 to TRBJ2-2, with D uncertain. CDR3 length: 15 residues. Germline CDR1 reads LNHDA; CDR2 reads SQIVND (reference sequence). V shed 7 bases and J shed 5 bases, with 17 bases lying between them. The CDR3 spells CASTLRSTLTGELFF. The CDR3 DNA reads TGTGCCAGTACCCTTAGGTCTACCCTAACCGGGGAGCTGTTTTTT.

The rearrangement joins TRBV28 to TRBJ1-2, with D perhaps matching TRBD1 (5 bases). The CDR3 loop spans 16 amino acids. Trimming took 3 bases from V and 3 from J, leaving 17 bases between them. Per the germline V gene, CDR1 is MDHEN and CDR2 is SYDVKM. The CDR3 bases are TGTGCCAGCAGTTTGGCCAGGGTGAGTTTGTACTATGGCTACACCTTC. Its protein product is CASSLARVSLYYGYTF.

The chain has TRBV7-9 and TRBJ1-2; perhaps TRBD1 as D (5 bases). Germline CDR1 reads SEHNR; CDR2 reads FQNEAQ (reference sequence). Trimming removed 5 bases at V and 4 bases at J, with 14 bases between. The CDR3 totals 14 residues. CDR3 residues: CASSRGGRLYGYTF. CDR3 in DNA: TGTGCCAGCAGCCGGGGGGGAAGGCTCTATGGCTACACCTTC.

The V gene is TRBV5-4, the J gene TRBJ2-2; weak D call: TRBD1 (6 bases). Germline V gives CDR1 SGHNT, CDR2 YYREEE (reference sequence). CDR3 size: 13 residues. Between the trimmed V and J ends, which lost 5 bases and 8 bases, there was a span of 13 bases. The CDR3 sequence is CASRVRGTGELFF. CDR3 sequence (DNA): TGTGCCAGCAGGGTGAGGGGGACGGGGGAGCTGTTTTTT.

A few counts support this clone. The rearrangement joins TRBV7-9 to TRBJ1-1; 7 bases align to TRBD1. CDR3 length: 13 residues. Germline CDR1 and CDR2: SEHNR and FQNEAQ (reference sequence). V gave up 5 bases and J gave up 6 bases; unmatched junction bases: 6. CDR3 in DNA: TGTGCCAGCAGCCCAGGGGGATTCCCTGAAGCTTTCTTT. Encoded protein: CASSPGGFPEAFF.